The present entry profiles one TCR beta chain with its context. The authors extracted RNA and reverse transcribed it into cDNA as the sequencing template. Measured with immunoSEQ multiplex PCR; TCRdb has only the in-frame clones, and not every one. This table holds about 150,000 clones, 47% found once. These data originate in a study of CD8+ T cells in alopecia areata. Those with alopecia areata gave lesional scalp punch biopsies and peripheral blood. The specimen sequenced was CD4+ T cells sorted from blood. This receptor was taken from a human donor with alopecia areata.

Here the CDR3 reads CASSLLGAGLSGANVLTF. As DNA, the CDR3 is TGTGCCAGCAGCCTATTAGGAGCAGGCTTATCTGGGGCCAACGTCCTGACTTTC. The rearrangement joins TRBV7-2 to TRBJ2-6; unclear D gene. The CDR3 is 18 residues long. V lost 5 bases and J lost 1, with 18 bases in between. Looked up from germline, CDR1 is SGHTA and CDR2 is FQGNSA.